A selection of T cell receptor beta chains follows, all from one sample in a study of T cell responses to AZD1222 COVID-19 vaccine. Sequenced by immunoSEQ multiplex PCR; TCRdb stores in-frame clones only, minus some. The sample shows 110,000 to 150,000 clones, 75% to 90% of them seen only once. Sequences were derived from peripheral blood, sampled on day 0 of AZD1222 vaccination. Receptors originate from an adult in good health. The conserved cysteine and the conserved F or W are not part of the CDR3 here.

CDR3aa	len	j_gene	v_gene
ASSLEPNQPQH	11	TRBJ1-5	TRBV5-1
ASSLAVGGYGYT	12	TRBJ1-2	TRBV7-2
ASSFTGTGEETQY	13	TRBJ2-5	TRBV5-4
ASRPRRLAGSDEQY	14	TRBJ2-7	TRBV6-6
ASSIAGPGLQETQY	14	TRBJ2-5	TRBV19
AISESGPKSPLH	12	TRBJ1-6	TRBV10-3
ASSLAHGNYGYT	12	TRBJ1-2	TRBV7-8
ASSVVGGDEQY	11	TRBJ2-7	TRBV9
ASTPGVGGYNEQF	13	TRBJ2-1	TRBV11-2
AITPRENTEAF	11	TRBJ1-1	TRBV10-3
ATRQGATNEKLF	12	TRBJ1-4	TRBV10-3
ASSLATKPSGYSYEQY	16	TRBJ2-7	TRBV7-9
ASRGGQGSSEQY	12	TRBJ2-7	TRBV27
ALGPGMNTEAF	11	TRBJ1-1	TRBV6-5
ASSYGAPSTDTQY	13	TRBJ2-3	TRBV6-5
ASSPDPRDRESLEQY	15	TRBJ2-7	TRBV9
ASSPSRGINTIY	12	TRBJ1-3	TRBV27
ASVKTPRGLAGVHPAGDTQY	20	TRBJ2-3	TRBV27
ASSLAVIGKLF	11	TRBJ1-4	TRBV11-2
ASSEWTANYGYT	12	TRBJ1-2	TRBV6-1
ASRSQGMNTEAF	12	TRBJ1-1	TRBV7-2
ASSSAGQETQPQH	13	TRBJ1-5	TRBV28
AISESTYNEQF	11	TRBJ2-1	TRBV10-3
ASSQAGGINTEAF	13	TRBJ1-1	TRBV4-1
ASSFGGQFYQETQY	14	TRBJ2-5	TRBV28
SADGALGYT	9	TRBJ1-2	TRBV20-1
ASSPLDRSLTSSYNEQF	17	TRBJ2-1	TRBV27
ASSPLRGTDTQY	12	TRBJ2-3	TRBV7-2
ASSYGQGLVEGYT	13	TRBJ1-2	TRBV5-4
ASSTGGFHEQY	11	TRBJ2-7	TRBV10-2
ASSSLGLAGDRQF	13	TRBJ2-1	TRBV27